This T cell receptor beta chain was sequenced in a study of T-cell reconstitution after alpha-beta-depleted transplantation in children. Study outcomes and limitations: After transplant, at about two months, alpha-beta T cells were reportedly derived from several hundred expanded graft clones.

This clonotype was seen a handful of times. No antigen is known for it. Unique molecular identifiers were used to barcode this TCRbeta library. TCRdb reprocessed the PCR reads via MiXCR and lists one record per CDR3 protein. The sample consists of 550,000 to 600,000 distinct CDR3 sequences, about 21% of them appearing once. CDR1 is WSHSY, CDR2 SAAADI, per germline. Trimming pared 8 bases from V and 8 bases from J, leaving 7 bases between. The CDR3 length is 10 residues. This rearrangement joins TRBV10-2 to TRBJ2-1; D not resolved. The sample was PBMCs, mostly from graft donor cells, taken 360 days after TCRalphabeta/CD19-depleted stem cell transplant. The receptor was derived from a boy younger than two who had a stem cell transplant for acute myeloid leukemia, so the T cells may come from the graft donor. The CDR3 loop is CASGSYEQFF. Written as DNA, the CDR3 is TGCGCCAGCGGGTCCTATGAGCAGTTCTTC.